This T cell receptor beta chain was recorded in a study of blood T cells in healthy people across ages. Across the whole study: Per two T cells, template switching captured roughly one barcoded beta molecule. Study-level findings and limits: Among T cells, TCR beta diversity per million cells dropped roughly linearly as age rose. Long-lived donors carried more naive CD4+ cells and greater diversity than aged donors. What prevented conclusive comparison of naive and antigen-experienced cells was that PBMCs were unsorted.

As concerns this clonotype: The antigen remains unidentified.

A second PCR, run for roughly 7 to 12 cycles, used a sample-barcoded 5' primer plus a J-beta primer mix. TCRdb ran MiXCR on the 5' RACE reads and lists one entry per CDR3 protein. In the table there are about 1.5 million distinct CDR3 sequences, approximately 40% of which are singletons. The germline V gene has CDR1 SGHVS and CDR2 FQNEAQ. The CDR3 covers 18 residues. V gave up 5 bases and J gave up 3 bases, with 25 bases separating them. The chain couples TRBV7-8 to TRBJ2-5, with TRBD1 as a possible D gene (5 bases). Sequencing input: blood. The TCR sequence derives from a woman aged 18-30 years in good health. The CDR3 coding sequence is TGTGCCAGCAGCCCCCCCCCCTCCCAGGGTGTAGGAGAAGAGACCCAGTACTTC. Protein sequence: CASSPPPSQGVGEETQYF.